The following is a TCR beta chain sequence with its context. Its antigen is not identified. This entry comes from a study of cytomegalovirus exposure and HLA in healthy donors. CDR1 and CDR2 (germline): SNHLY, FYNNEI. The CDR3 sequence is 16 residues long. Trimming removed 5 bases from V and 0 bases from J; junction bases left unmatched: 8. The PCR had 60 Vbeta and 13 Jbeta primers. Profiled with immunoSEQ multiplex PCR; TCRdb holds only in-frame clones, not every one. The repertoire consists of about 120,000 clones, with around 78% occurring once and the leading ten covering approximately 6.5%. Findings and limits, study-wide: Per a later analysis, HLA-associated TCR beta chains showed more clonal expansion than other, equally common TCR beta chains. A classifier reportedly called cytomegalovirus status with high sensitivity and specificity. Trimming of TCR beta V- and J-genes showed a link, identified in a later analysis, to a missense DCLRE1C variant.

V is TRBV2 and J is TRBJ1-2, with TRBD1 matching 8 bases. Material: PBMCs. The clonotype originates from a woman aged 40-49 years in good health and CMV-seronegative. In nucleotides, the CDR3 is TGTGCCAGCAGTCCCGGGACAGGATATTCTAACTATGGCTACACCTTC. Translated: CASSPGTGYSNYGYTF.